The 3 T cell receptor beta chains in this list originate from one sample, sequenced in a study of cytomegalovirus exposure and HLA in healthy donors. Use of 60 Vbeta and 13 Jbeta primers characterized the PCR. The method was immunoSEQ multiplex PCR; TCRdb's version includes in-frame clones alone and lacks a portion of them. The sample holds 250,000 to 350,000 clones; 75% to 90% are singletons and the top ten take less than 4%. The sample comprised PBMCs. The receptors were gathered from a man aged 35 to 55 in good health and CMV-seropositive.

V and J are TRBV5-1 and TRBJ2-1; D is perhaps TRBD1 (7 bases). Germline CDR1 and CDR2: SGHRS and YFSETQ. V was shortened by 0 bases and J by 7 bases, with 20 bases between the two germline ends. The CDR3 contains 17 residues. CDR3 protein: CASSLALTAGGRNEQFF. Here the CDR3 DNA reads TGCGCCAGCAGCTTGGCTCTGACGGCAGGGGGGAGGAATGAGCAGTTCTTC.

The chain links TRBV15 to TRBJ2-7; D unresolved. Trimming stripped 0 bases from V and 2 bases from J, with 14 bases between. The CDR3 extends over 16 amino acids. Germline CDR1 and CDR2: LNHNV and YYDKDF (reference sequence). The CDR3 coding sequence is TGTGCCACCAGCAGAGATAGTCCCGCCCGGGCCTACGAGCAGTACTTC. The encoded protein is CATSRDSPARAYEQYF.

This clone was seen a handful of times. A read error is likely here: a far larger clone is one base away. Other DNA variants within this sample encode the same CDR3. The chain couples TRBV7-9 to TRBJ1-1; TRBD1 might be the D (5 bases). V dropped 5 bases and J dropped 0 bases, with 19 bases sitting between them. CDR3 length: 17 amino acids. Germline-derived CDR1 and CDR2 are SEHNR and FQNEAQ (reference sequence). The chain's CDR3 is CASSQDVAGIMNTEAFF. Here the CDR3 DNA reads TGTGCCAGCAGCCAAGATGTGGCAGGGATAATGAACACTGAAGCTTTCTTT. Variable domain in full (rest from reference TRBV7-9 and TRBJ1-1): DTGVSQNPRHKITKRGQNVTFRCDPISEHNRLYWYRQTLGQGPEFLTYFQNEAQLEKSRLLSDRFSAERPKGSFSTLEIQRTEQGDSAMYLCASSQDVAGIMNTEAFFGQGTRLTVV.